The 5 T cell receptor beta chains below come from one sample, sequenced in a study of shared clonotypes between healthy human individuals. Clones were sequenced by immunoSEQ multiplex PCR, and TCRdb holds only the in-frame ones, with some missing. Of around 1.6 million clones listed, 95% to 99% are singletons. Sequencing was performed on naive CD4+ T cells sorted from blood. The subset here: CD45RA+ positively selected. The receptor source for this set is a man in his thirties or forties in good health.

The V call is TRBV9, the J call TRBJ2-5; no definite D call. V gave up 3 bases and J gave up 2 bases, with 2 bases separating them. In germline, CDR1 is SGDLS, CDR2 YYNGEE. CDR3 length equals 11 residues. CDR3: CASSGQETQYF. The CDR3 coding sequence is TGTGCCAGCAGCGGTCAAGAGACCCAGTACTTC.

The count of this clone is one. For the CDR3, the DNA is TGCAGCGTTAGCGCTAGGGTCGGGCAAGAGACCCAGTACTTC. Its protein product is CSVSARVGQETQYF. V and J are TRBV29-1 and TRBJ2-5; D call uncertain. Germline lookup yields CDR1 SQVTM and CDR2 ANQGSEA. V dropped 5 bases and J dropped 2 bases, with 15 bases sitting between them. The CDR3 spans 14 residues.

Only one count was recorded for this clone. The J gene is TRBJ2-2, the V gene TRBV28; weak D call: TRBD1 (6 bases). The CDR3 is 12 residues long. The V gene's germline CDR1 is MDHEN and CDR2 SYDVKM. Trimming stripped 8 bases from V and 6 bases from J, with 10 bases between. The CDR3 nucleotides read TGTGCCAGCGGAACAGGGTCCGGGGAGCTGTTTTTT. Its translation: CASGTGSGELFF.

V usage is TRBV4-1 and J usage is TRBJ2-7; D is perhaps TRBD1 or TRBD2 (6 bases each). V lost 5 bases to trimming and J lost 5 bases, with 16 bases between them. CDR1 is MGHRA and CDR2 is YSYEKL in the germline V gene. There are 14 residues in the CDR3. The CDR3 here is CASSDGGRAHEQYF. The CDR3 DNA is TGCGCCAGCAGCGACGGGGGCAGGGCGCACGAGCAGTACTTC.

The gene calls are TRBV11-3 and TRBJ2-1, with a tentative D call TRBD1 (5 bases). This CDR3 has 11 amino acids. Germline CDR1 is SGHNT and CDR2 is YENEEA. The V and J ends lost 6 bases and 10 bases respectively, with 10 bases between them. CDR3 in amino acids: CASSQGGEQFF. The CDR3 DNA reads as TGTGCCAGCAGTCAGGGTGGCGAGCAGTTCTTC.